The 6 T cell receptor beta chains listed next were all sequenced from one sample in a study of metastatic and nonmetastatic thyroid tumors (TCRdb year 2020). Before undergoing thyroid surgery, none of the patients had been given any kind of treatment. Libraries were built with PCR. This sample was sequenced with an Illumina HiSeq 4000. TCRdb took the public reads, trimmed them with fastp at Q25, ran MiXCR for clone calling and kept in-frame beta chains. Recorded for this sample are about 27,000 clones; 15% of them occurred a single time. The ten top clones hold 15% to 17% of the sample. The sample taken for sequencing was blood. The receptors come from a male donor with papillary thyroid cancer or a benign thyroid nodule (not recorded which). Some clones in this sample may be carry-over from other donors' samples.

The table lists this clone with many counts. The chain joins TRBV6-1 to TRBJ2-4, with D possibly being TRBD2 (6 bases). The CDR3 totals 18 residues. Looked up from germline, CDR1 is MNHNS and CDR2 is SASEGT. The V end lost 6 bases, the J end lost 3 bases, and 24 bases lay between the germline ends. This CDR3 reads CASRSLTDYPEGKNIQYF. The CDR3 DNA sequence: TGTGCCAGCAGATCCTTGACGGACTACCCGGAGGGCAAAAACATTCAGTACTTC.

This clone was seen repeatedly, ten times or more. This chain joins TRBV6-1 and TRBJ1-6; D is unresolved. The CDR3 contains 16 residues. Germline V gene sequence: CDR1 MNHNS, CDR2 SASEGT. The V and J ends lost 8 bases and 5 bases respectively, with 19 bases between them. The CDR3 reads CASSPTGNGDNSPLHF. Written as DNA, the CDR3 is TGTGCCAGCTCTCCTACCGGGAATGGGGATAATTCACCCCTCCACTTT.

This clone was observed many times. This chain uses TRBV10-3 with TRBJ1-2, with D unresolved. The germline CDR1 and CDR2 sequences are ENHRY and SYGVKD. The CDR3 is made up of 15 amino acids. The V end lost 6 bases, the J end lost 2 bases, and 16 bases lay between the germline ends. This CDR3 reads CAIRKPLLKNYGYTF. As DNA, the CDR3 is TGTGCCATCAGGAAACCCCTCTTAAAGAACTATGGCTACACCTTC.

This clone was counted at least ten times. The chain joins TRBV6-4 to TRBJ2-3; 8 nucleotides line up with TRBD2. The trim removed 10 bases at V and 3 bases at J, leaving 6 bases unmatched. Germline V gene data show CDR1 as MRHNA and CDR2 as SNTAGT. CDR3 length equals 13 residues. The CDR3 region has the DNA TGTGCCACGTCAGCGGGAGCTACAGATACGCAGTATTTT. Translation: CATSAGATDTQYF.

This clone was seen ten or more times. Germline and junction disagree at one end, which may indicate a read error. V and J are TRBV28 and TRBJ1-1; no definite D call. The CDR3 loop spans 13 amino acids. Germline CDR1 and CDR2: MDHEN and SYDVKM. The CDR3 sequence: CASSLRTTAEPTF. CDR3 sequence (DNA): TGTGCCAGCAGTTTACGAACTACAGCCGAACCTACCTTT.

This clone was seen repeatedly, ten times or more. The V call is TRBV3-1, the J call TRBJ2-2; D not certain. The CDR3 is 13 amino acids. CDR1 and CDR2 (germline): LGHDT, YNNKEL (reference sequence). The V and J ends lost 1 base and 6 bases respectively, with 6 bases between them. Here the CDR3 DNA reads TGTGCCAGCAGCCAAGTGGCGGCCGGGGAGCTGTTTTTT. Amino acids: CASSQVAAGELFF.